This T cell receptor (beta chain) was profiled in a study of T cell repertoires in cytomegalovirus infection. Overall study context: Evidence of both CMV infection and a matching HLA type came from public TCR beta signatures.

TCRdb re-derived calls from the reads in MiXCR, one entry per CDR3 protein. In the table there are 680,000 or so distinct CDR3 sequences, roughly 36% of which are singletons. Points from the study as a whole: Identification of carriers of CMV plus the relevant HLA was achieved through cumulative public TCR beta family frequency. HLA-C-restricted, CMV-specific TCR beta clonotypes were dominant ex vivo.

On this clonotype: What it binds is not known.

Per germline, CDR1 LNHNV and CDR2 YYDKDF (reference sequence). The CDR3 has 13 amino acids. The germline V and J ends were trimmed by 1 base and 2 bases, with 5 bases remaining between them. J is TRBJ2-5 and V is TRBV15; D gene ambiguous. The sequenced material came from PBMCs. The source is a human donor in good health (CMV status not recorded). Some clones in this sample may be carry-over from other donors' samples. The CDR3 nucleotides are TGTGCCACCAGCAGAGCCGGGCAAGAGACCCAGTACTTC. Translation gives CATSRAGQETQYF.